Listed below are T cell receptor beta chains from one sample, sequenced in a study of blood T cells in healthy people across ages. TCRdb processed the 5' RACE reads anew with MiXCR; each CDR3 protein has one entry. Among roughly 550,000 distinct CDR3 sequences listed, under 30% were seen once. The sample was also linked to a second study, of T cells of mothers and their children.

The sequencing sample was made of blood. These receptors all stem from a boy between 5 and 17 years old in good health. CDR3s include the opening cysteine and the closing phenylalanine or tryptophan. D genes are given only for firm matches. Only some rows state a clone size, as once, few, many or a class for expanded clones.

CDR3 protein	CDR3 DNA	CDR3 length	D gene	clone size	J gene	V gene
CASSPPGTARTEAFF	TGTGCCAGCTCACCACCCGGGACGGCGAGGACTGAAGCTTTCTTT	15	NA	NA	TRBJ1-1	TRBV18
CASTLAGGSYEQYF	TGTGCCAGCACGCTAGCGGGGGGCTCCTACGAGCAGTACTTC	14	TRBD2	NA	TRBJ2-7	TRBV28
CASGLKGSNEQFF	TGTGCTAGTGGATTAAAGGGGAGCAATGAGCAGTTCTTC	13	NA	few	TRBJ2-1	TRBV12-5
CASSLEAFSSNEQFF	TGCGCCAGCAGCTTGGAGGCCTTTAGTTCCAATGAGCAGTTCTTC	15	NA	NA	TRBJ2-1	TRBV5-1
CSVYGRPSGLPYEQYF	TGCAGTGTTTACGGACGGCCTAGCGGGCTTCCCTACGAGCAGTACTTC	16	TRBD2	few	TRBJ2-7	TRBV20-1
CASAMGQGYEQYF	TGTGCCAGCGCCATGGGACAGGGTTACGAGCAGTACTTC	13	TRBD1	NA	TRBJ2-7	TRBV27
CASSWGYGQYF	TGTGCCAGCAGCTGGGGCTACGGGCAGTACTTC	11	NA	NA	TRBJ2-7	TRBV7-9
CASSLYGGRDGEQFF	TGTGCCAGCAGCTTATATGGCGGGAGGGATGGTGAGCAGTTCTTC	15	TRBD2	NA	TRBJ2-1	TRBV7-3
CASSFSGGPYNEQFF	TGTGCCAGCAGCTTCAGCGGGGGTCCCTACAATGAGCAGTTCTTC	15	TRBD2	NA	TRBJ2-1	TRBV5-6
CASSQVLAGDTQYF	TGTGCCAGCAGCCAAGTACTAGCGGGGGATACGCAGTATTTT	14	TRBD2	NA	TRBJ2-3	TRBV14
CASSLGRGDQPQHF	TGTGCCAGCAGCTTGGGCAGGGGGGATCAGCCCCAGCATTTT	14	TRBD1	few	TRBJ1-5	TRBV5-4
CSAGTGARAFF	TGCAGTGCTGGGACAGGGGCACGAGCTTTCTTT	11	TRBD1	many	TRBJ1-1	TRBV20-1
CSADTFGAWNEQFF	TGCAGCGCCGACACCTTTGGGGCTTGGAATGAGCAGTTCTTC	14	NA	many	TRBJ2-1	TRBV20-1
CASSPGFSYSPLHF	TGTGCCAGCAGCCCCGGGTTTTCATATTCACCCCTCCACTTT	14	NA	NA	TRBJ1-6	TRBV3-1
CASSTGRGGSYNSPLHF	TGTGCCAGCAGCACTGGCAGGGGGGGATCCTATAATTCACCCCTCCACTTT	17	TRBD1	few	TRBJ1-6	TRBV27
CASSLGREWETQYF	TGCGCCAGCAGCTTGGGGCGGGAGTGGGAGACCCAGTACTTC	14	TRBD2	NA	TRBJ2-5	TRBV5-1
CASDFVRANTGELFF	TGTGCCAGCGACTTCGTGCGCGCGAACACCGGGGAGCTGTTTTTT	15	NA	NA	TRBJ2-2	TRBV2
CSVPDSMNYGYTF	TGCAGCGTCCCGGACAGTATGAACTATGGCTACACCTTC	13	NA	many	TRBJ1-2	TRBV29-1
CASSFRTSPDTQYF	TGTGCCAGCAGCTTTCGGACCAGTCCGGATACGCAGTATTTT	14	NA	few	TRBJ2-3	TRBV5-6
CASSTADSYGYTF	TGTGCCAGCAGTACCGCTGACAGCTATGGCTACACCTTC	13	NA	NA	TRBJ1-2	TRBV6-5
CASSYWDKDYGYTF	TGTGCCAGCAGTTATTGGGACAAGGACTATGGCTACACCTTC	14	NA	NA	TRBJ1-2	TRBV6-6
CASSSGVYRFHGYTF	TGTGCCAGCAGCTCCGGGGTGTACAGATTCCATGGCTACACCTTC	15	NA	NA	TRBJ1-2	TRBV11-2
CASSLERGTSQLNEQFF	TGTGCCAGCAGCTTAGAGAGGGGAACCAGCCAACTTAATGAGCAGTTCTTC	17	NA	NA	TRBJ2-1	TRBV7-9
CASSQELGYGYTF	TGCGCCAGCAGCCAAGAATTGGGTTATGGCTACACCTTC	13	NA	NA	TRBJ1-2	TRBV4-3
CASSVDRRNNEKLFF	TGTGCCAGCAGCGTAGATCGCCGGAATAATGAAAAACTGTTTTTT	15	NA	NA	TRBJ1-4	TRBV9
CASSTLLAGDTYEQYF	TGTGCCAGCAGTACTCTACTAGCGGGAGACACCTACGAGCAGTACTTC	16	TRBD2	once	TRBJ2-7	TRBV27
CSARDSQRGEIETQYF	TGCAGTGCTAGAGATTCCCAGCGGGGGGAAATAGAGACCCAGTACTTC	16	TRBD2	NA	TRBJ2-5	TRBV20-1
CSVDFLDEQFF	TGCAGCGTTGATTTTTTGGATGAGCAGTTCTTC	11	NA	NA	TRBJ2-1	TRBV29-1
CASSTGVENTGELFF	TGTGCCAGCAGTACAGGGGTAGAGAACACCGGGGAGCTGTTTTTT	15	TRBD1	NA	TRBJ2-2	TRBV2
CATSRDPRAGEKLFF	TGTGCCACCAGCAGAGATCCGCGGGCGGGTGAAAAACTGTTTTTT	15	NA	few	TRBJ1-4	TRBV15
CSVELAGVWNEQFF	TGCAGCGTTGAGTTAGCGGGAGTATGGAATGAGCAGTTCTTC	14	TRBD2	NA	TRBJ2-1	TRBV29-1
CASSQDSNLFF	TGTGCCAGCAGCCAAGACAGCAATTTGTTCTTC	11	NA	NA	TRBJ2-1	TRBV4-2
CATSGVRSRGQETQYF	TGTGCCACCAGCGGGGTCCGGAGCAGGGGCCAAGAGACCCAGTACTTC	16	NA	few	TRBJ2-5	TRBV15
CSAWWGGGSTDTQYF	TGCAGTGCTTGGTGGGGAGGCGGAAGCACAGATACGCAGTATTTT	15	NA	NA	TRBJ2-3	TRBV20-1
CASSQEDRQETQYF	TGCGCCAGCAGCCAAGAAGACAGGCAAGAGACCCAGTACTTC	14	NA	many	TRBJ2-5	TRBV4-1
CASSLYGWGSSYNEQFF	TGTGCCAGCAGTTTATACGGGTGGGGGAGCTCCTACAATGAGCAGTTCTTC	17	NA	NA	TRBJ2-1	TRBV12-3/TRBV12-4
CASSYPGAVTDTQYF	TGTGCCAGCAGTTACCCCGGAGCGGTCACAGATACGCAGTATTTT	15	NA	NA	TRBJ2-3	TRBV6-2/TRBV6-3